This T cell receptor (beta chain) came from a study of long-term antiretroviral therapy in people with HIV. The ends were cut back, 4 bases at V and 9 bases at J, with 20 bases in the middle. CDR3 length: 15 amino acids. In germline, CDR1 is SGHDT, CDR2 YYEEEE. Findings of the study overall: CDR3 lengths in HIV samples spanned a narrower range than controls. Post-treatment diversity went higher with ART but stayed below transplant donor controls.

PBMC samples from each donor numbered at least one pre-ART and at least two post-ART. The assay used was immunoSEQ (version v3.0), run at survey level. Samples were sequenced targeting 40,000-50,000 T-cell genomes each. Profiling relied on immunoSEQ multiplex PCR, and the TCRdb table lists in-frame clones only, not all of them. Of some 33,000 clones listed, around 79% are singletons. Worth noting for this clone: Its specificity is not known.

The genes are TRBV5-6 and TRBJ2-1, with D tentatively TRBD2 (5 bases). This sequence was found in a man aged 18 to 30 with HIV. This specimen was unsorted PBMCs, taken 0.6 years after starting antiretroviral therapy. The CDR3 bases are TGTGCCAGCAGCCCTCGCGGGTTACCCGGCAGTGAGCAGTTCTTC. Its translation is CASSPRGLPGSEQFF.